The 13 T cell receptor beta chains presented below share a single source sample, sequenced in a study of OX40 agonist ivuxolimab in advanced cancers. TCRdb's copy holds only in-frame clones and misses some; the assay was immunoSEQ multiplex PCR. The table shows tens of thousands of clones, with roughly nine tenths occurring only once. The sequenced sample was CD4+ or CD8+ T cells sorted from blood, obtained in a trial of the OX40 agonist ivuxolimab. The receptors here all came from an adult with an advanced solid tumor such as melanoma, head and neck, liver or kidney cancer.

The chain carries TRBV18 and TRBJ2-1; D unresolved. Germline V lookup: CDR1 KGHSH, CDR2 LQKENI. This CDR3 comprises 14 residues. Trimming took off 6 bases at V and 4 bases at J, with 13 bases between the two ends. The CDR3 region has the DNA TGTGCCAGCTCGCCATCCCTCCCATACAATGAGCAGTTCTTC. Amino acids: CASSPSLPYNEQFF.

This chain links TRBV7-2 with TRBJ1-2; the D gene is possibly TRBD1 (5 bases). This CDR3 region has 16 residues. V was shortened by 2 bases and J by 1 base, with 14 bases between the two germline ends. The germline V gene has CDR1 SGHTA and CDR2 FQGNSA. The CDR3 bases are TGTGCCAGCAGCTTAAATTGGGGGACCCTTAACTATGGCTACACCTTC. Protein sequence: CASSLNWGTLNYGYTF.

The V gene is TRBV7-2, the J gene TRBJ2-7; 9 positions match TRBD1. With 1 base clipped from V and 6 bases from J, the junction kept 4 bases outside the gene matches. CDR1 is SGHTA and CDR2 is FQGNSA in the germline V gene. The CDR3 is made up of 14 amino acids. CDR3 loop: CASSLGGTGPEQYF. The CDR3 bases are TGTGCCAGCAGCTTAGGGGGGACAGGGCCCGAGCAGTACTTC.

CDR3 residues: CASSVAGEMNQPQHF. The CDR3 DNA is TGTGCCAGCAGCGTAGCAGGGGAGATGAATCAGCCCCAGCATTTT. The gene calls are TRBV9 and TRBJ1-5; maybe TRBD1 (6 bases). Trimming removed 0 bases from V and 4 bases from J, with 11 bases in between. The CDR3 runs 15 residues. Per the germline V gene, CDR1 is SGDLS and CDR2 is YYNGEE.

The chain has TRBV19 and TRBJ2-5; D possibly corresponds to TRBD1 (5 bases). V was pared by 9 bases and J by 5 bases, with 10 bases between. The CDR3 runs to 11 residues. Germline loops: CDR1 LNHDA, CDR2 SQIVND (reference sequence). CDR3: CASRVGETQYF. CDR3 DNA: TGTGCCAGCAGGGTGGGCGAGACCCAGTACTTC.

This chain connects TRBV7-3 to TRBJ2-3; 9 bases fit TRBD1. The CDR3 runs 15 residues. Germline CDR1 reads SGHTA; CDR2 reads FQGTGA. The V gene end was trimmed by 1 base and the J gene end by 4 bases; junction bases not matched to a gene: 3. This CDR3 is CASSLRQGVADTQYF. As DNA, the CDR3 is TGTGCCAGCAGCTTAAGACAGGGGGTCGCAGATACGCAGTATTTT.

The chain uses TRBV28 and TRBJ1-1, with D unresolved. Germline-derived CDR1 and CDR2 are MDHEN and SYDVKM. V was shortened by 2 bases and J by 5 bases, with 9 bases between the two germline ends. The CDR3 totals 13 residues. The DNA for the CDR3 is TGTGCCAGCAGTTTAACCCTTGGGACTGAAGCTTTCTTT. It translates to CASSLTLGTEAFF.

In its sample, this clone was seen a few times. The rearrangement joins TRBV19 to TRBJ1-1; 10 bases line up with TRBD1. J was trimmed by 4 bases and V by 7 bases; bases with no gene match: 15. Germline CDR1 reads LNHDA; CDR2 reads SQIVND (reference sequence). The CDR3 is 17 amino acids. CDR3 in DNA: TGTGCCAGTACATGGTCAGGACAGGGGGTGAGGGGCACTGAAGCTTTCTTT. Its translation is CASTWSGQGVRGTEAFF.

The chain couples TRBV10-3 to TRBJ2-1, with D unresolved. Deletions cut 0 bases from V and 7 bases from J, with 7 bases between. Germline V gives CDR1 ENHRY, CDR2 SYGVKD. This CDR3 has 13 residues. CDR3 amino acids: CAISESRVNEQFF. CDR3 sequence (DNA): TGTGCCATCAGTGAGTCGCGAGTTAATGAGCAGTTCTTC.

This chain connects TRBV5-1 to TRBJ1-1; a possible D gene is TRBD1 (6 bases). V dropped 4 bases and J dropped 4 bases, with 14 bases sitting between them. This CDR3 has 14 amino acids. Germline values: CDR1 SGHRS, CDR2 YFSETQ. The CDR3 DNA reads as TGCGCCAGCAGCACACAGGGTAAGGGCACTGAAGCTTTCTTT. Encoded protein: CASSTQGKGTEAFF.

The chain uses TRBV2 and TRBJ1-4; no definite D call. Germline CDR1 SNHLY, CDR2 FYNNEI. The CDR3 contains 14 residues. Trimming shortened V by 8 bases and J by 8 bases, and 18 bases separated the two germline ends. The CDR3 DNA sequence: TGTGCCAGCTCAGGAGTTCTGGCTGACGAAAAACTGTTTTTT. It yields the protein CASSGVLADEKLFF. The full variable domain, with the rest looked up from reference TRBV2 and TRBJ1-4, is EPEVTQTPSHQVTQMGQEVILRCVPISNHLYFYWYRQILGQKVEFLVSFYNNEISEKSEIFDDQFSVERPDGSNFTLKIRSTKLEDSAMYFCASSGVLADEKLFFGSGTQLSVL.

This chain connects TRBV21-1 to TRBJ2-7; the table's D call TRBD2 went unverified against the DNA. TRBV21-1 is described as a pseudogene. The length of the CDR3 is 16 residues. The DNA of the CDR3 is TGTGCCAGCAGCCTCCAGACTAGTCTAGCCTCCTACGAGCAGTACTTC. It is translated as CASSLQTSLASYEQYF.

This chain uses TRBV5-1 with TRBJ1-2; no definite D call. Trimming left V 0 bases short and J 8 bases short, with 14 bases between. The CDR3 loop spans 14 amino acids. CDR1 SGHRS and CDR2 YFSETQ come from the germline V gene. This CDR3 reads CASSLEASLGGYTF. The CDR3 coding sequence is TGCGCCAGCAGCTTGGAGGCCTCCCTAGGGGGCTACACCTTC. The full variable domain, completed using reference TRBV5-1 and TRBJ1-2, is KAGVTQTPRYLIKTRGQQVTLSCSPISGHRSVSWYQQTPGQGLQFLFEYFSETQRNKGNFPGRFSGRQFSNSRSEMNVSTLELGDSALYLCASSLEASLGGYTFGSGTRLTVV.